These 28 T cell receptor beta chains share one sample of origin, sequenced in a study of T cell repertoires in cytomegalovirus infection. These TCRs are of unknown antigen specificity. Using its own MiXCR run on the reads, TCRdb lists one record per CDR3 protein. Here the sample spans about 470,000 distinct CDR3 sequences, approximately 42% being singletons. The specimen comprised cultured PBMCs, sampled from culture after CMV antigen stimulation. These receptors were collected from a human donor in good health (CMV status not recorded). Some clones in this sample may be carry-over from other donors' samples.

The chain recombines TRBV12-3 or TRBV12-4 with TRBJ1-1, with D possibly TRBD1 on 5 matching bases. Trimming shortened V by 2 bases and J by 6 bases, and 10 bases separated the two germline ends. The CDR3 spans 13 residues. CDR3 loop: CASSLQGIAEAFF. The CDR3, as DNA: TGTGCCAGCAGTTTACAGGGTATAGCTGAAGCTTTCTTT.

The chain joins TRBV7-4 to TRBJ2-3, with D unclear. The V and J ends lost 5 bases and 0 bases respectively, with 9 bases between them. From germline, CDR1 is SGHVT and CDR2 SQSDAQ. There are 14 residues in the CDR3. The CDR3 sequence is CASSHTPSTDTQYF. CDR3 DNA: TGTGCCAGCAGCCACACGCCTAGCACAGATACGCAGTATTTT.

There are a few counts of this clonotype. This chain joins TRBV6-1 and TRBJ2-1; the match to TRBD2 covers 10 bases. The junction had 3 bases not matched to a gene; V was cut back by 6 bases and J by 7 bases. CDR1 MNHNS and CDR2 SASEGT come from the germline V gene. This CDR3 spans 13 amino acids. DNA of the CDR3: TGTGCCAGCAGAGGGACTAGCGAAAATGAGCAGTTCTTC. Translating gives CASRGTSENEQFF.

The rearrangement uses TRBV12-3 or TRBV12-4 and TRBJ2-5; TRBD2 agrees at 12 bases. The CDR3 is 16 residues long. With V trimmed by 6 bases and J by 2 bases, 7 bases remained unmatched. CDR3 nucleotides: TGTGCCAGCAGCCCTCTCCTAGCGGGGGGGCAAGAGACCCAGTACTTC. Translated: CASSPLLAGGQETQYF.

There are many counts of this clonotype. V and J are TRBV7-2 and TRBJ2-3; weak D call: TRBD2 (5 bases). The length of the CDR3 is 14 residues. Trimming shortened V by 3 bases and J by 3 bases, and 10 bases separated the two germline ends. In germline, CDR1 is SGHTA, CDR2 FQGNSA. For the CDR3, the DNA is TGTGCCAGCAGCTTTGGACTTTTAACAGATACGCAGTATTTT. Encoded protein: CASSFGLLTDTQYF.

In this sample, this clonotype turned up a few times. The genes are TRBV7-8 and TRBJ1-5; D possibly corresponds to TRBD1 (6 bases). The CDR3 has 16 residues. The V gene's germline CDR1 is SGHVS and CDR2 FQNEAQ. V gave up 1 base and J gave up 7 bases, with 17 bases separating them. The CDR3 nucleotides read TGTGCCAGCAGCTTAGAAGGGGGGGATATCTCCCAGCCCCAGCATTTT. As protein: CASSLEGGDISQPQHF. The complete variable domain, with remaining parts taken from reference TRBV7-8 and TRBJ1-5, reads GAGVSQSPRYKVAKRGQDVALRCDPISGHVSLFWYQQALGQGPEFLTYFQNEAQLDKSGLPSDRFFAERPEGSVSTLKIQRTQQEDSAVYLCASSLEGGDISQPQHFGDGTRLSIL.

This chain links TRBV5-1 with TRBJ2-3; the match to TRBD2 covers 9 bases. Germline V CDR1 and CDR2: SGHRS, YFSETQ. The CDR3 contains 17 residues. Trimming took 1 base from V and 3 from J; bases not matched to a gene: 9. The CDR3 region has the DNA TGCGCCAGCAGCTTGAGCCTAGCGGGAATTGTTACAGATACGCAGTATTTT. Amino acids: CASSLSLAGIVTDTQYF. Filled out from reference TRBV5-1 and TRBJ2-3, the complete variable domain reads KAGVTQTPRYLIKTRGQQVTLSCSPISGHRSVSWYQQTPGQGLQFLFEYFSETQRNKGNFPGRFSGRQFSNSRSEMNVSTLELGDSALYLCASSLSLAGIVTDTQYFGPGTRLTVL.

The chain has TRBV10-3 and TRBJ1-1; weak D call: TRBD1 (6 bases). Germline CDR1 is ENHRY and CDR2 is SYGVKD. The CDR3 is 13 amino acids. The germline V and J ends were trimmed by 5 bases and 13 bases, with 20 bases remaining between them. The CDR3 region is CAISMTSGTFDFF. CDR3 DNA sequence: TGTGCCATCAGTATGACGTCCGGGACATTCGATTTCTTT.

This CDR3 reads CASSQGQTNTGELFF. DNA for the CDR3: TGTGCCAGCAGTCAGGGACAGACGAACACCGGGGAGCTGTTTTTT. J is TRBJ2-2 and V is TRBV7-2; 7 bases are a match to TRBD1. The germline gives CDR1 SGHTA, CDR2 FQGNSA. V lost 6 bases and J lost 0; bases outside the gene matches: 4. The CDR3 extends over 15 amino acids.

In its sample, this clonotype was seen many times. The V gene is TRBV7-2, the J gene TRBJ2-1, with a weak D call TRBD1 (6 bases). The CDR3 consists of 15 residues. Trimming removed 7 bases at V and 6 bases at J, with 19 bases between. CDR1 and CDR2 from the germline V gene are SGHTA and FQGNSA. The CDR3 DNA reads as TGTGCCAGCAACCCCCAGGGGTACACGGTCAATGAGCAGTTCTTC. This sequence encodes CASNPQGYTVNEQFF.

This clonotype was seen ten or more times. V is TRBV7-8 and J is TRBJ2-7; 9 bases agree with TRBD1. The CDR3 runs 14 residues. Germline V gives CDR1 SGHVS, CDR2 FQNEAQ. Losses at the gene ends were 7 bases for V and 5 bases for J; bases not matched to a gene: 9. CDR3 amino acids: CASNRGTGRNEQYF. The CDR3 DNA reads TGTGCCAGCAACAGGGGGACAGGGCGTAACGAGCAGTACTTC.

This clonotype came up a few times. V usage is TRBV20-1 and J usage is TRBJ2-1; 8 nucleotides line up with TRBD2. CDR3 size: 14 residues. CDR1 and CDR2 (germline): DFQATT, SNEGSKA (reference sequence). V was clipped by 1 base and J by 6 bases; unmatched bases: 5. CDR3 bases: TGCAGTGCTAGAGTAAGGACTAGCATCAATGAGCAGTTCTTC. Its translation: CSARVRTSINEQFF.

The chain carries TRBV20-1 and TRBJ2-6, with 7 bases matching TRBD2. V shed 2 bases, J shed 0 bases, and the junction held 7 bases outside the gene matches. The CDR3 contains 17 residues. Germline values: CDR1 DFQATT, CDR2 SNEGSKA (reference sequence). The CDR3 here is CSARLTGGGSGANVLTF. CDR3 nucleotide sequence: TGCAGTGCTAGATTGACTGGGGGGGGCTCTGGGGCCAACGTCCTGACTTTC.

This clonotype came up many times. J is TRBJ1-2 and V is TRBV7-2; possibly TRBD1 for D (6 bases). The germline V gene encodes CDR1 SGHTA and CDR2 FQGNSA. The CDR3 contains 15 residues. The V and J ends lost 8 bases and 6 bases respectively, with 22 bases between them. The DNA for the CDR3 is TGTGCCAGCGGGACCTCGACAGGCCCCTGGGATGGCTACACCTTC. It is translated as CASGTSTGPWDGYTF.

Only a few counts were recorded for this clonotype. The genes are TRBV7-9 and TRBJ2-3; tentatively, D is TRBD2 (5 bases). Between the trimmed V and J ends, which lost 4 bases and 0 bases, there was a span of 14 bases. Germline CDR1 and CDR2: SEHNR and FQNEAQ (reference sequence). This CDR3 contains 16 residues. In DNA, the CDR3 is TGTGCCAGCAGCTCCCCCGCGGGCACTAGCACAGATACGCAGTATTTT. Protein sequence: CASSSPAGTSTDTQYF.

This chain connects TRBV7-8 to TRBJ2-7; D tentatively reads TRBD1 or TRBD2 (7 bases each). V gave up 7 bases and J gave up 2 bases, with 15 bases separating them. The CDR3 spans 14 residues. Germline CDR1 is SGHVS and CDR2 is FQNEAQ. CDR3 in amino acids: CASTPGGGTYEQYF. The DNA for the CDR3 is TGTGCCAGCACCCCAGGGGGAGGGACCTACGAGCAGTACTTC. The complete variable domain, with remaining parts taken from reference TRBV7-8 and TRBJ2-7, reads GAGVSQSPRYKVAKRGQDVALRCDPISGHVSLFWYQQALGQGPEFLTYFQNEAQLDKSGLPSDRFFAERPEGSVSTLKIQRTQQEDSAVYLCASTPGGGTYEQYFGPGTRLTVT.

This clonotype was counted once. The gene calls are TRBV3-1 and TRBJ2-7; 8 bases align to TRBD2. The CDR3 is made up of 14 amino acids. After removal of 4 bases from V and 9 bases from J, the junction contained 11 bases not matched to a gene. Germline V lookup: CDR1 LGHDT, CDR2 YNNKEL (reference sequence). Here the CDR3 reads CASSPPGLGIRQYF. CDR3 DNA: TGTGCCAGCAGCCCCCCGGGACTAGGAATTCGGCAGTACTTC.

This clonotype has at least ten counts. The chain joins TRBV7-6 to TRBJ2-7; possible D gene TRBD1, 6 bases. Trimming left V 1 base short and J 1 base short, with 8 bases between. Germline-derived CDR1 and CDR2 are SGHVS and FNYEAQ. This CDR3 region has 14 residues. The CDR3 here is CASSLGTESYEQYF. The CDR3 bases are TGTGCCAGCAGCTTAGGGACAGAATCCTACGAGCAGTACTTC.

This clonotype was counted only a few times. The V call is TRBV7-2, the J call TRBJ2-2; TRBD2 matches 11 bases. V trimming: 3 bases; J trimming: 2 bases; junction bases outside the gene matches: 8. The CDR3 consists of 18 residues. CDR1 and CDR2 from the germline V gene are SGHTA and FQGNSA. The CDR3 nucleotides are TGTGCCAGCAGCTTCCTCGTGACTAGCGGGACTAACACCGGGGAGCTGTTTTTT. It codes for CASSFLVTSGTNTGELFF.

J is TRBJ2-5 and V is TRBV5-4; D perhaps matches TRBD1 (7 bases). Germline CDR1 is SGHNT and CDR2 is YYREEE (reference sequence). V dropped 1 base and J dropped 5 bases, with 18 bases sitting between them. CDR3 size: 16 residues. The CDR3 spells CASSLTGGGLGETQYF. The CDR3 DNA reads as TGTGCCAGCAGCTTGACAGGAGGGGGCCTTGGGGAGACCCAGTACTTC.

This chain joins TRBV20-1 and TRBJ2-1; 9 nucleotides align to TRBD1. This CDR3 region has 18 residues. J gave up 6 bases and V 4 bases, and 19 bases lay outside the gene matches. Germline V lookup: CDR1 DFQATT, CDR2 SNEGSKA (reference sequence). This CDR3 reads CSAITYPGTGQITNEQFF. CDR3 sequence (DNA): TGCAGTGCTATAACTTACCCCGGGACAGGGCAAATTACCAATGAGCAGTTCTTC.

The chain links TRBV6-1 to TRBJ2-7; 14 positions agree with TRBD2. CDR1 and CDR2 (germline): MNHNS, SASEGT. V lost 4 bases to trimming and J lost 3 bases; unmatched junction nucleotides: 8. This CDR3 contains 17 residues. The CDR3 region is CASSGGLAGDNHYEQYF. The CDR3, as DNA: TGTGCCAGCAGTGGGGGACTAGCGGGGGACAACCACTACGAGCAGTACTTC.

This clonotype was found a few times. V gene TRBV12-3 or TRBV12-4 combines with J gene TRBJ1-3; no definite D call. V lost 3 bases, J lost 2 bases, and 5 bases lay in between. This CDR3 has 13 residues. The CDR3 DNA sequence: TGTGCCAGCAGTTTTGATCCTGGAAACACCATATATTTT. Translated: CASSFDPGNTIYF.

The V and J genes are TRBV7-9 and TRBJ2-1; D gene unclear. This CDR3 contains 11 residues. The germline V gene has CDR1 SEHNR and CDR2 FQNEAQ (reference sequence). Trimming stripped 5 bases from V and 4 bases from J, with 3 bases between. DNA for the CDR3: TGTGCCAGCAGCAATTACAATGAGCAGTTCTTC. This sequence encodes CASSNYNEQFF.

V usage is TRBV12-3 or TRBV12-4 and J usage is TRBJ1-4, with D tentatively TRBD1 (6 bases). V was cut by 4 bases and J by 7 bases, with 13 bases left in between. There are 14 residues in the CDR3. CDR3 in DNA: TGTGCCAGCAGTTCGCCCACAGGGAGTGAAAAACTGTTTTTT. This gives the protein CASSSPTGSEKLFF.

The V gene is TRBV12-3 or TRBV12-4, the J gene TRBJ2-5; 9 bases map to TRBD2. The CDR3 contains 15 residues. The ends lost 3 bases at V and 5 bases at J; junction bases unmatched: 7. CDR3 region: CASSFWRGGAETQYF. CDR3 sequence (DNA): TGTGCCAGCAGTTTCTGGCGGGGGGGCGCGGAGACCCAGTACTTC.

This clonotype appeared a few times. The CDR3 bases are TGTGCCTCGGGCTCCGGGGGTGAGCAGTTCTTC. Protein sequence: CASGSGGEQFF. The chain links TRBV10-3 to TRBJ2-1; TRBD2 might be the D (6 bases). The CDR3 has 11 residues. CDR1 is ENHRY, CDR2 SYGVKD, per germline. Trimming took off 11 bases at V and 9 bases at J, with 14 bases between the two ends.

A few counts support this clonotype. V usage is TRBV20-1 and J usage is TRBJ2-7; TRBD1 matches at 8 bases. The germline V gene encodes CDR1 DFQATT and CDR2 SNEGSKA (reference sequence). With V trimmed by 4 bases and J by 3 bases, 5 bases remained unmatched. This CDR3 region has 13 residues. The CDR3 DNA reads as TGCAGTGCTACCCCGGGACAGGTCTACGAGCAGTACTTC. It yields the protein CSATPGQVYEQYF.